This TCR beta chain stems from a study of neurological immune-mediated disorders. Germline values: CDR1 DFQATT, CDR2 SNEGSKA (reference sequence). CDR3 length: 18 amino acids. 5'RACE with 10-nucleotide random UMIs produced the cDNA. TCRdb fed the 5' RACE reads into MiXCR, producing one record per CDR3 protein. The sample lists approximately 59,000 distinct CDR3 sequences; approximately 5.1% were seen once. Comments on this clonotype: One end of the junction fails to match germline, which may point to a read error.

The sequenced sample consisted of PBMCs. The source of this sequence is a human donor with multiple sclerosis. The donor label of this sample is uncertain. The chain uses TRBV20-1 and TRBJ2-1; 7 bases map to TRBD2. The CDR3 reads CSAGERLADDLSYNEQFF. The CDR3 coding sequence is TGCAGTGCTGGAGAACGGCTAGCGGACGACCTTTCCTACAATGAGCAGTTCTTC.